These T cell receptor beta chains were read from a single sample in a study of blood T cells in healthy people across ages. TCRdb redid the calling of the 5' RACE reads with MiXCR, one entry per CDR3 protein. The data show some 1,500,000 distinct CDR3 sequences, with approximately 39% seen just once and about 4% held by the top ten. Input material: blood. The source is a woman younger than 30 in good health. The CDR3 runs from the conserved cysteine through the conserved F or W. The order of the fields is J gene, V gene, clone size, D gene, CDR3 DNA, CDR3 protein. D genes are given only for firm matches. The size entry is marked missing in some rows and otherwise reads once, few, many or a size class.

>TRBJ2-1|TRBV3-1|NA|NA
TGTGCCAGCAGCCAGGGAGTAGCTCTGGACAATGAGCAGTTCTTC
CASSQGVALDNEQFF
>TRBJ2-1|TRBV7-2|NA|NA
TGTGCCAGCAGCTACAGTCACGGGGCGGCCTACGAGCAGTTCTTC
CASSYSHGAAYEQFF
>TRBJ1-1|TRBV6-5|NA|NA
TGTGCCAGCAGTTACTCGAACAGGCCTTTCGCAACTGAAGCTTTCTTT
CASSYSNRPFATEAFF
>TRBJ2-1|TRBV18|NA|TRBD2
TGTGCCAGCTCACCAGGCCCTAGCGGTAGGGTCAATGAGCAGTTCTTC
CASSPGPSGRVNEQFF
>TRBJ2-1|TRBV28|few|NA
TGTGCCAGTTTCGACCCCGGAGGCATTAATGAGCAGTTCTTC
CASFDPGGINEQFF
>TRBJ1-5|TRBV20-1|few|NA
TGCAGTGCTATCCGACATTTGGCAAGCAATCAGCCCCAGCATTTT
CSAIRHLASNQPQHF
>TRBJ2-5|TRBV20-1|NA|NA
TGCAGTGCTAGAGCGGCGAACGGGGAGACCCAGTACTTC
CSARAANGETQYF
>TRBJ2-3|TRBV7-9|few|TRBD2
TGTGCCAGCAGCTTAGGCACTAGCGGGGATGGGTCTTGGACAGATACGCAGTATTTT
CASSLGTSGDGSWTDTQYF
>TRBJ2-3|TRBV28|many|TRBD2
TGTGCCAGCAGTTTGCAAATTAGCGGGAACACAGATACGCAGTATTTT
CASSLQISGNTDTQYF
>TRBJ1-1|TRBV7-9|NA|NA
TGTGCCAGCAGTTGGGGCGAGAACACTGAAGCTTTCTTT
CASSWGENTEAFF
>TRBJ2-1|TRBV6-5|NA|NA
TGTGCCAGCAGTTACGAGTCGGGGGCCTACAATGAGCAGTTCTTC
CASSYESGAYNEQFF
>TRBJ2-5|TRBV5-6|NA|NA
TGTGCCAGCAGCTCAAGACTTGGAGAGACCCAGTACTTC
CASSSRLGETQYF